The 13 T cell receptor beta chains below were found in one sample sequenced in a study of early T cells in non-severe SARS-CoV-2 infection. Via MiXCR, TCRdb re-called the 5' RACE reads, giving one row per CDR3 protein. The repertoire includes 66,000 or so distinct CDR3 sequences, around 14% of them detected once, and about 8.5% sits in the top ten. The specimen was whole blood. The receptors stem from an adult who was a healthcare worker with PCR-confirmed SARS-CoV-2 infection or an uninfected control (not recorded which).

This clonotype was recorded at least ten times. CDR3: CASTPGLAGGYEQYF. CDR3 coding DNA: TGTGCCAGCACCCCGGGACTAGCGGGAGGCTACGAGCAGTACTTC. The chain joins TRBV12-3 or TRBV12-4 to TRBJ2-7, with 15 nucleotides matching TRBD2. V shed 7 bases, J shed 3 bases, and the junction held 4 bases outside the gene matches. The length of the CDR3 is 15 residues.

The chain uses TRBV19 and TRBJ2-7, with TRBD2 as a possible D gene (6 bases). Germline V lookup: CDR1 LNHDA, CDR2 SQIVND (reference sequence). V lost 9 bases, J lost 0 bases, and 12 bases lay in between. The CDR3 covers 13 residues. The CDR3 spells CASPGEVSYEQYF. CDR3 bases: TGTGCCAGCCCGGGGGAGGTCTCCTACGAGCAGTACTTC.

This clonotype was counted at least ten times. The chain recombines TRBV5-4 with TRBJ2-5; 9 bases align to TRBD2. CDR1 is SGHNT, CDR2 YYREEE, per germline (reference sequence). The CDR3 runs to 15 residues. V was pared by 1 base and J by 5 bases, with 6 bases of the junction left unmatched. CDR3 coding DNA: TGTGCCAGCAGCTTGAGGCGGGAGGGCCTGGAGACCCAGTACTTC. Protein product: CASSLRREGLETQYF.

This clonotype was observed many times. The V gene is TRBV30, the J gene TRBJ2-2, with TRBD1 matching over 9 bases. Germline CDR1 reads GTSNPN; CDR2 reads SVGIG (reference sequence). Trimming at V came to 0 bases and at J to 5 bases, leaving 7 bases not matched to a gene. CDR3 length: 16 residues. CDR3 region: CAWSVQGASRTGELFF. DNA of the CDR3: TGTGCCTGGAGTGTACAGGGGGCTAGTCGTACCGGGGAGCTGTTTTTT. Variable domain in full (rest from reference TRBV30 and TRBJ2-2): SQTIHQWPATLVQPVGSPLSLECTVEGTSNPNLYWYRQAAGRGLQLLFYSVGIGQISSEVPQNLSASRPQDRQFILSSKKLLLSDSGFYLCAWSVQGASRTGELFFGEGSRLTVL.

The sample holds many counts of this clonotype. The V and J genes are TRBV2 and TRBJ2-7; possible D gene TRBD2, 6 bases. The CDR3 sequence is 12 residues long. The V end was cut by 5 bases, the J end by 6 bases, with 11 bases between. The germline gives CDR1 SNHLY, CDR2 FYNNEI. CDR3 in DNA: TGTGCCAGCAGTACCGTCGGGGGCGAGCAGTACTTC. Its protein is CASSTVGGEQYF.

The rearrangement joins TRBV12-5 to TRBJ1-4; a possible D gene is TRBD1 (5 bases). Germline V gene data show CDR1 as LGHNT and CDR2 as FRNRAP. Trimming removed 0 bases at V and 7 bases at J, with 12 bases between. This CDR3 has 15 amino acids. CDR3 loop: CASGLVGNRSEKLFF. In DNA, the CDR3 is TGTGCTAGTGGTTTGGTAGGGAACAGGAGTGAAAAACTGTTTTTT. Full variable domain (missing parts from reference TRBV12-5 and TRBJ1-4): DARVTQTPRHKVTEMGQEVTMRCQPILGHNTVFWYRQTMMQGLELLAYFRNRAPLDDSGMPKDRFSAEMPDATLATLKIQPSEPRDSAVYFCASGLVGNRSEKLFFGSGTQLSVL.

The chain is built from TRBV29-1 and TRBJ1-2; D not certain. Germline CDR1 is SQVTM and CDR2 is ANQGSEA. V dropped 3 bases and J dropped 6 bases, with 5 bases sitting between them. The length of the CDR3 is 10 residues. This CDR3 reads CSVDADGYTF. CDR3 coding DNA: TGCAGCGTTGATGCCGATGGCTACACCTTC.

The table lists this clonotype with a few counts. The rearrangement links TRBV20-1 to TRBJ2-7; D remains unclear. The germline V gene encodes CDR1 DFQATT and CDR2 SNEGSKA (reference sequence). This CDR3 comprises 12 residues. Trimming shortened V by 0 bases and J by 7 bases, and 10 bases separated the two germline ends. The CDR3 sequence: CSAREHFREQYF. In DNA form, the CDR3 reads TGCAGTGCTAGAGAGCATTTCCGGGAGCAGTACTTC.

This rearrangement joins TRBV6-1 to TRBJ2-3; 9 bases are a match to TRBD1. V trimming: 2 bases; J trimming: 4 bases; junction bases outside the gene matches: 7. Germline values: CDR1 MNHNS, CDR2 SASEGT. The CDR3 extends over 16 amino acids. The DNA for the CDR3 is TGTGCCAGCAGTGAATCGGGGACAGGGCGGGCAGATACGCAGTATTTT. Its protein is CASSESGTGRADTQYF.

The table lists this clonotype with a few counts. This chain connects TRBV29-1 to TRBJ2-3, with unresolved D. The germline V and J ends were trimmed by 6 bases and 0 bases, with 10 bases remaining between them. The CDR3 consists of 13 residues. Germline assignment: CDR1 SQVTM and CDR2 ANQGSEA. Written as DNA, the CDR3 is TGCAGCGTCCCCTCCCCTAGCACAGATACGCAGTATTTT. Amino acid sequence: CSVPSPSTDTQYF.

The table lists this clonotype with many counts. This sequence joins TRBV7-2 and TRBJ2-1; no clear D gene. This CDR3 has 13 amino acids. Germline assignment: CDR1 SGHTA and CDR2 FQGNSA. V was trimmed by 3 bases and J by 7 bases, leaving 10 bases between them. The CDR3 here is CASSFQVRNEQFF. CDR3 in DNA: TGTGCCAGCAGCTTTCAGGTTAGGAATGAGCAGTTCTTC.

Here the CDR3 DNA reads TGTGCCATCAGTGAGTCACCCGCGGGAGGTGGGGAGACCCAGTACTTC. This translates into CAISESPAGGGETQYF. This chain joins TRBV10-3 and TRBJ2-5, with 8 bases identical to TRBD2. The CDR3 runs to 16 residues. Germline CDR1 reads ENHRY; CDR2 reads SYGVKD. J gave up 5 bases and V 0 bases, and 8 bases lay outside the gene matches.

This clonotype appeared many times. The chain employs TRBV24-1 and TRBJ2-1, with 8 bases matching TRBD2. V lost 12 bases and J lost 3; bases outside the gene matches: 21. The CDR3 has 18 residues. The germline V gene has CDR1 KGHDR and CDR2 SFDVKD. The CDR3 region is CAHTDTSGLTKYYNEQFF. CDR3 coding DNA: TGTGCCCACACAGATACTAGCGGATTAACAAAATACTACAATGAGCAGTTCTTC.